This T cell receptor (beta chain) was identified in a study of technical replicates of blood from a few donors. V lost 5 bases and J 0 bases, leaving 13 bases between the germline ends. The CDR3 contains 16 residues. Germline V gene sequence: CDR1 SGHVS, CDR2 FQNEAQ. Libraries were prepared by immunoSEQ multiplex PCR; TCRdb keeps only in-frame clonotypes and omits some of them. This table holds tens of thousands of clones, 93% found once. The V and J genes are TRBV7-8 and TRBJ1-4; no clear D. Sequences were obtained from T cells isolated from PBMCs. The sequence was obtained from a human donor in good health. CDR3 in DNA: TGTGCCAGCAGCCCCGTAAGGGAGGCAACTAATGAAAAACTGTTTTTT. It translates to CASSPVREATNEKLFF.